This T cell receptor beta chain was identified in a study of control samples from healthy donors and cancer patients. Looked up from germline, CDR1 is SQVTM and CDR2 is ANQGSEA. The CDR3 sequence is 11 residues long. V dropped 5 bases and J dropped 5 bases, with 10 bases sitting between them. Measured with immunoSEQ multiplex PCR; TCRdb has only the in-frame clones, and not every one. This sample yields roughly 150,000 clones, of which over 90% are seen a single time; 2% to 2.5% belongs to the top ten. The receptor was derived from a man aged 50 or older in good health. The chain is built from TRBV29-1 and TRBJ2-7; no clear D. The sequenced sample consisted of blood. For the CDR3, the DNA is TGCAGCGTTAACAACCTTAACGAGCAGTACTTC. This translates into CSVNNLNEQYF.